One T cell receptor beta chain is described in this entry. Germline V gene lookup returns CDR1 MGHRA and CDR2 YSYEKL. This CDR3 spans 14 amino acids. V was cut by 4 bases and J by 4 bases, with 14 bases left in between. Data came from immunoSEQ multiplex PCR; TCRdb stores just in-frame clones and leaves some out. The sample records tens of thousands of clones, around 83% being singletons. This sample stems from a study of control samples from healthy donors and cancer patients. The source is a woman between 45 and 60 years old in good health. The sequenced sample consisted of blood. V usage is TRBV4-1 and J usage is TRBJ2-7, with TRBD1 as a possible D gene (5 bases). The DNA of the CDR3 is TGCGCCAGCAGCCGAACAGGAAATAGGTACGAGCAGTACTTC. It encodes CASSRTGNRYEQYF.